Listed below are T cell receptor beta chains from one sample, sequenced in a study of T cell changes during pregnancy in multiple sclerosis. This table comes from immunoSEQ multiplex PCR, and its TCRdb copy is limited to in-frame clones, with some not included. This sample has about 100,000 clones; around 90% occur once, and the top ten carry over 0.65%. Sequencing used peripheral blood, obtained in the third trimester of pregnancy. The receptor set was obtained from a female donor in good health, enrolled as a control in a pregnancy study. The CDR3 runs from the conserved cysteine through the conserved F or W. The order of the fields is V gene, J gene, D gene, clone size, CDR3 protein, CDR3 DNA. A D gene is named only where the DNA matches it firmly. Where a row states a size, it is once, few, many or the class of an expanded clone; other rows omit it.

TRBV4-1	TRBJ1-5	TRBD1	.	CASSLGDRISNQPQHF	TGCGCCAGCAGCCTTGGGGACAGGATAAGCAATCAGCCCCAGCATTTT
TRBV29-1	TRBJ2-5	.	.	CSVGDVTGETQYF	TGCAGCGTGGGGGACGTCACAGGGGAGACCCAGTACTTC
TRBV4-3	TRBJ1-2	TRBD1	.	CASSQHGQGGNYGYTF	TGCGCCAGCAGCCAACACGGACAGGGTGGCAACTATGGCTACACCTTC
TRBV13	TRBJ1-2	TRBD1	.	CASSLGQLNYGYTF	TGTGCCAGCAGCTTGGGACAGCTTAACTATGGCTACACCTTC
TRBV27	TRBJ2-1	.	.	CASSLFQGTISYNEQFF	TGTGCCAGCAGTTTGTTCCAGGGCACTATTTCCTACAATGAGCAGTTCTTC
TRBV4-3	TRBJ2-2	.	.	CASSQRVRATGELFF	TGCGCCAGCAGCCAACGGGTGAGGGCGACCGGGGAGCTGTTTTTT
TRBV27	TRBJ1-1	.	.	CASSLGGVGTEAFF	TGTGCCAGCAGTTTAGGAGGGGTAGGCACTGAAGCTTTCTTT
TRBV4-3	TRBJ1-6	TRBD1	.	CASSLSGTGYNSPLHF	TGCGCCAGCAGCCTTTCCGGGACAGGATATAATTCACCCCTCCACTTT
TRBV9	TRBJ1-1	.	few	CASSPRGGENTEAFF	TGTGCCAGCAGCCCACGAGGGGGGGAGAACACTGAAGCTTTCTTT
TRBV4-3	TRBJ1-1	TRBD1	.	CASSQGSDRTNTEAFF	TGCGCCAGCAGCCAAGGCTCGGACAGGACGAACACTGAAGCTTTCTTT
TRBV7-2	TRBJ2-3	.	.	CASSYRVDTDTQYF	TGTGCCAGCAGCTACCGGGTGGACACAGATACGCAGTATTTT
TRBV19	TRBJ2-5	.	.	CASSITDKQETQYF	TGTGCCAGTAGTATCACCGACAAACAAGAGACCCAGTACTTC
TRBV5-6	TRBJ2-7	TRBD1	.	CASSLYPDRDSDEQYF	TGTGCCAGCAGCTTGTACCCGGACAGGGACAGCGACGAGCAGTACTTC
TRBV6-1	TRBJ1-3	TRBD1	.	CASSEGTGYGNTIYF	TGTGCCAGCAGTGAAGGGACAGGGTATGGAAACACCATATATTTT
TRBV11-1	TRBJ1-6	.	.	CASSPTRGRDSPLHF	TGTGCCAGCAGTCCGACGCGGGGTAGGGATTCACCCCTCCACTTT
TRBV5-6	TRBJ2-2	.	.	CASNAWGVDTGELFF	TGTGCCAGCAACGCTTGGGGGGTTGACACCGGGGAGCTGTTTTTT
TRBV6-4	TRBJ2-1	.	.	CASSDHSSGINEQFF	TGTGCCAGCAGTGACCATTCCTCAGGAATTAATGAGCAGTTCTTC
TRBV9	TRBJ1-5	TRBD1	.	CASSQGQGKGLQTF	TGTGCCAGCAGCCAAGGACAGGGAAAAGGATTGCAGACTTTT
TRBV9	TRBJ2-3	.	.	CASSRDGYPTDTQYF	TGTGCCAGCAGCAGAGACGGGTACCCCACAGATACGCAGTATTTT
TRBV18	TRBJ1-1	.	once	CASSPLGEDTEAFF	TGTGCCAGCTCACCCCTAGGGGAGGATACTGAAGCTTTCTTT
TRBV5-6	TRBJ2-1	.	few	CASSSSFNEQFF	TGTGCCAGCAGCTCGTCCTTCAATGAGCAGTTCTTC
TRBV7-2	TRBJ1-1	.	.	CASSFRVSGAAEAFF	TGTGCCAGCAGCTTCCGGGTCTCCGGCGCGGCTGAAGCTTTCTTT
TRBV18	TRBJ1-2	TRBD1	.	CASSKDRENGYTF	TGTGCCAGCTCAAAGGACAGGGAAAATGGCTACACCTTC
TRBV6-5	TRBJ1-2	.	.	CASSGGVYGYTF	TGTGCCAGCAGTGGGGGGGTCTATGGCTACACCTTC
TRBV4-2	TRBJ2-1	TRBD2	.	CASSRRASGEYEQFF	TGTGCCAGCAGCCGTCGGGCTAGCGGGGAATATGAGCAGTTCTTC
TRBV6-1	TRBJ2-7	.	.	CASSHGLYEQYF	TGTGCCAGCAGTCACGGACTATACGAGCAGTACTTC
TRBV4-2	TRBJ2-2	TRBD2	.	CASSPSGGAIGELFF	TGTGCCAGCAGCCCGAGCGGGGGGGCTATCGGGGAGCTGTTTTTT